This T cell receptor beta chain was observed in a study of T cells in localized non-small cell lung cancer. Whole-study results and caveats: Uninvolved adjacent lung showed peak T cell clonality, exceeding tumor.

Profiling relied on immunoSEQ multiplex PCR, and the TCRdb table lists in-frame clones only, not all of them. The table shows tens of thousands of clones, with 88% occurring only once. Worth noting for this clone: Its antigen is as yet unknown.

The CDR3 extends over 14 amino acids. Germline CDR1 MNHNS, CDR2 SASEGT. V was clipped by 8 bases and J by 0 bases, with 11 bases between them. The sequence derives from a woman aged 35 to 70 with stage I lung adenocarcinoma. Sequencing was performed on peripheral blood, taken before any cancer treatment. J is TRBJ2-1 and V is TRBV6-1; D unclear. This CDR3 is CASEEGASYNEQFF. CDR3 sequence (DNA): TGTGCCAGCGAGGAAGGAGCCTCCTACAATGAGCAGTTCTTC.